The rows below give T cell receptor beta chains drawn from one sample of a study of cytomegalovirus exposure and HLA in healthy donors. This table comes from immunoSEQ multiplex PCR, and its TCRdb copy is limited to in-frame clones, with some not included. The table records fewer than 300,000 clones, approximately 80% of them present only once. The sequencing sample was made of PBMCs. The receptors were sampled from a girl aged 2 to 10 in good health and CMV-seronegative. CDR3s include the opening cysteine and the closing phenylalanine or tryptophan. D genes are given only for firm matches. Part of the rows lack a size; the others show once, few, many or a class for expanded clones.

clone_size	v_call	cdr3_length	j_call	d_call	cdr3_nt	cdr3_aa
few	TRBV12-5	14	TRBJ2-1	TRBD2	TGTGCTAGTGGCATAAGCGGGAGGCCCCATGAGCAGTTCTTC	CASGISGRPHEQFF
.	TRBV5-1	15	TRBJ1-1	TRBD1	TGCGCCAGCAGCTTGGACAGGGGCCCCCGGACTGAAGCTTTCTTT	CASSLDRGPRTEAFF
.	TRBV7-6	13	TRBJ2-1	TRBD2	TGTGCCAGCAGTCATACTAGCGGTAATGAGCAGTTCTTC	CASSHTSGNEQFF
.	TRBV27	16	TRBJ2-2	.	TGTGCCAGCAGTTTATCGCGGGACAGAAACACCGGGGAGCTGTTTTTT	CASSLSRDRNTGELFF
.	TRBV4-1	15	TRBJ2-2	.	TGCGCCAGCAGCCAAATACTAGCCATCACCGGGGAGCTGTTTTTT	CASSQILAITGELFF
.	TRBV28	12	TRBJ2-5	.	TGTGCCAGCAGCCAAGGAGGAGAGACCCAGTACTTC	CASSQGGETQYF
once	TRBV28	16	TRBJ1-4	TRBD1	TGTGCCAGCAGTATTCCAGGACAGGGGGCTGATGAAAAACTGTTTTTT	CASSIPGQGADEKLFF
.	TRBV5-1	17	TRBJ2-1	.	TGCGCCAGCAGACTATTGGGTCTTGCGGGAAAGGGCAATGAGCAGTTCTTC	CASRLLGLAGKGNEQFF
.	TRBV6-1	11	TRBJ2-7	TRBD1	TGTGCCATTGGACAGGGCTACGAGCAGTACTTC	CAIGQGYEQYF
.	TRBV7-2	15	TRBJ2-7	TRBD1	TGTGCCAGCAGCTTGGACAGGGTTTTTTCCTACGAGCAGTACTTC	CASSLDRVFSYEQYF
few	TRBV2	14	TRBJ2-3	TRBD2	TGTGCCAGCAGTAGACTAGCGGGGGGGCCACAGCAGTATTTT	CASSRLAGGPQQYF
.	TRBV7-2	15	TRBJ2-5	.	TGTGCCAGCAGTGAGAGGTCCTCGGTAGGAGAGACCCAGTACTTC	CASSERSSVGETQYF
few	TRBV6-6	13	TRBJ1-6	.	TGTGCCAGCATGCCCGCGGGGGGTTCACCCCTCCACTTT	CASMPAGGSPLHF
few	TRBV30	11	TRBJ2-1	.	TGTGCCTGGACGGGTAGTGGTGAGCAGTTCTTC	CAWTGSGEQFF
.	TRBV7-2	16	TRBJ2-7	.	TGTGCCAGCAGCCCGTGTTTATCGTGTTTCTCCTACGAGCAGTACTTC	CASSPCLSCFSYEQYF
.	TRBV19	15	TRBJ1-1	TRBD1	TGTGCCAGTAGTATTGACAGGGGACCAACGGCTGAAGCTTTCTTT	CASSIDRGPTAEAFF
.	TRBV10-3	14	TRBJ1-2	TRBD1	TGTGCCATCAACCGACAGGGGGAGAACTATGGCTACACCTTC	CAINRQGENYGYTF
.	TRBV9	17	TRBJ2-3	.	TGTGCCAGCAGCGGGGGACTCCAGACCATATACACAGATACGCAGTATTTT	CASSGGLQTIYTDTQYF
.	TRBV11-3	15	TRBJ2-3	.	TGTGCCAGCAGCCGAAGAAAAGGAGTTACAGATACGCAGTATTTT	CASSRRKGVTDTQYF
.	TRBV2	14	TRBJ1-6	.	TGTGCCAGCAAACCGAGCTCCTATAATTCACCCCTCCACTTT	CASKPSSYNSPLHF
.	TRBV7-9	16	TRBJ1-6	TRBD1	TGTGCCAGCAGCACGACAGGGAGCTCCTATAATTCACCCCTCCACTTT	CASSTTGSSYNSPLHF
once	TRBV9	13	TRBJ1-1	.	TGTGCCAGCAGCGTAGAGCTGGGCGCTGAAGCTTTCTTT	CASSVELGAEAFF
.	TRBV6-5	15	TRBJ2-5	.	TGTGCCAGCAGTTACTCGCCGCGGATCCAAGAGACCCAGTACTTC	CASSYSPRIQETQYF
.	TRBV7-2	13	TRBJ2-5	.	TGTGCCAGCAGCCCCAGGTACCAAGAGACCCAGTACTTC	CASSPRYQETQYF
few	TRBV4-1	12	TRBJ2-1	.	TGCGCCAGCAGCCAAGACCGTCTATCCCAGTTCTTC	CASSQDRLSQFF